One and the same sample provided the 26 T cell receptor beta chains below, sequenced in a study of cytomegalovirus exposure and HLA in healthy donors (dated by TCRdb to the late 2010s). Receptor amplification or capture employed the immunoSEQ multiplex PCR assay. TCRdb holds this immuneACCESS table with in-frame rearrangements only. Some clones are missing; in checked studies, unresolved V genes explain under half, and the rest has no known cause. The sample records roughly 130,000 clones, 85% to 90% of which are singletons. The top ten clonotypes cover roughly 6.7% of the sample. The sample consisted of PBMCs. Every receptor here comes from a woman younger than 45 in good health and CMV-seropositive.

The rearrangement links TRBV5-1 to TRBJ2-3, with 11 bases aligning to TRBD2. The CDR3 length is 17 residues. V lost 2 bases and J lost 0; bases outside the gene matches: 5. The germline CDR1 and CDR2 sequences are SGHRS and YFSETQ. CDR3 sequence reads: CASSFPTSGDSTDTQYF. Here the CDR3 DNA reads TGCGCCAGCAGCTTTCCGACTAGCGGGGATAGCACAGATACGCAGTATTTT.

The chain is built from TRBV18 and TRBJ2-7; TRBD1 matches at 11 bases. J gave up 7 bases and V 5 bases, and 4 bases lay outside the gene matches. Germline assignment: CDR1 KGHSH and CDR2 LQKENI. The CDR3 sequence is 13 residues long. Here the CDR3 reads CASSTGQGGEQYF. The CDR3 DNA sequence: TGTGCCAGCTCAACGGGACAGGGGGGTGAGCAGTACTTC. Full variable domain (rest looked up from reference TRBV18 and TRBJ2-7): NAGVMQNPRHLVRRRGQEARLRCSPMKGHSHVYWYRQLPEEGLKFMVYLQKENIIDESGMPKERFSAEFPKEGPSILRIQQVVRGDSAAYFCASSTGQGGEQYFGPGTRLTVT.

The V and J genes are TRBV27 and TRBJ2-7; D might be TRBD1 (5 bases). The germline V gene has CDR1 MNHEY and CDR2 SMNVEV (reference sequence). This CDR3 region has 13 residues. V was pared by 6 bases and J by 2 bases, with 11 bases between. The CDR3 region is CASRAGSAYEQYF. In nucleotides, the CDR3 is TGTGCCAGCAGGGCAGGGTCGGCCTACGAGCAGTACTTC.

CDR3 sequence reads: CASSLDGVDTEAFF. CDR3 in DNA: TGCGCCAGCAGCTTGGACGGGGTGGACACTGAAGCTTTCTTT. This chain links TRBV5-1 with TRBJ1-1; no clear D. CDR1 is SGHRS and CDR2 is YFSETQ in the germline V gene. With 0 bases removed from V and 3 bases from J, the gap between germline ends came to 9 bases. The CDR3 runs to 14 residues.

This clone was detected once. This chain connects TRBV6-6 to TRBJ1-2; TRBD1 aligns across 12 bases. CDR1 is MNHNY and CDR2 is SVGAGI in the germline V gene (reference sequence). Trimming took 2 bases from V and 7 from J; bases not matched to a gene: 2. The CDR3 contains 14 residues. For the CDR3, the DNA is TGTGCCAGCAGTTACGGGACAGGGGGCGTTGGCTACACCTTC. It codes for CASSYGTGGVGYTF.

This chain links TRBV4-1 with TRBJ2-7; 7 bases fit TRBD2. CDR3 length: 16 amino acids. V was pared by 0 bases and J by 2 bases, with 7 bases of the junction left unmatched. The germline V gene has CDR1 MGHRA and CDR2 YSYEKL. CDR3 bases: TGCGCCAGCAGCCAAGAGGAGTCTAGCGGTACCTACGAGCAGTACTTC. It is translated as CASSQEESSGTYEQYF.

The CDR3 DNA reads TGTGCCAGCAGTGAAGGGGCAGATCGACGCTCCTACGAGCAGTACTTC. The encoded protein is CASSEGADRRSYEQYF. This chain connects TRBV6-1 to TRBJ2-7, with D hard to call. This CDR3 is built from 16 residues. Trimming removed 1 base from V and 0 bases from J, with 13 bases in between. The germline V gene has CDR1 MNHNS and CDR2 SASEGT.

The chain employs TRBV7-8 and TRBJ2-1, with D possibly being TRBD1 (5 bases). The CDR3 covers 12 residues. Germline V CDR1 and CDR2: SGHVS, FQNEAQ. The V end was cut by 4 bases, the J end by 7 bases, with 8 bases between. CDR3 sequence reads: CASSSGWNEQFF. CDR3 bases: TGTGCCAGCAGCTCAGGGTGGAATGAGCAGTTCTTC.

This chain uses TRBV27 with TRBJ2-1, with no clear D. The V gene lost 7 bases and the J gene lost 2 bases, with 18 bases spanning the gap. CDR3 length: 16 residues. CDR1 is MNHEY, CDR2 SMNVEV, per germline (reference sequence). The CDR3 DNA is TGTGCCAGCACCCAGACCCCCAGACTTACCTACAATGAGCAGTTCTTC. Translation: CASTQTPRLTYNEQFF.

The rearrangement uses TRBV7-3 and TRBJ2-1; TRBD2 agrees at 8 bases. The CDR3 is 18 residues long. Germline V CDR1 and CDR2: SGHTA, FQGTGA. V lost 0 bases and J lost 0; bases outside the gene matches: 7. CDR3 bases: TGTGCCAGCAGCTTAACGTTACTAGCGGACAGCTCCTACAATGAGCAGTTCTTC. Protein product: CASSLTLLADSSYNEQFF.

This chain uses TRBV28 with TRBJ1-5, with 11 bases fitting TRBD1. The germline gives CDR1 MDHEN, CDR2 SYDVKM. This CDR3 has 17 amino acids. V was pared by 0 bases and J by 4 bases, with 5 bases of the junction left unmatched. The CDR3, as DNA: TGTGCCAGCAGTTTATGGGCCGGGACAGGGGGGAATCAGCCCCAGCATTTT. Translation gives CASSLWAGTGGNQPQHF.

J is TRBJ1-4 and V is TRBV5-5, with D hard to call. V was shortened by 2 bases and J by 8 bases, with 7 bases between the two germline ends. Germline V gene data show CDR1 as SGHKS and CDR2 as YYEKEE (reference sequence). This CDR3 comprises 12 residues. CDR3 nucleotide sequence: TGTGCCAGCAGCTTTCGCGGCGAAAAACTGTTTTTT. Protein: CASSFRGEKLFF.

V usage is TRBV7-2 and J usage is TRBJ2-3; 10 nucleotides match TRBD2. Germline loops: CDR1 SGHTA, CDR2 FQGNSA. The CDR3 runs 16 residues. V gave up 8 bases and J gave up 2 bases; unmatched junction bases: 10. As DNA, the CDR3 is TGTGCCAGCCTCCAGATTAGCGGGGGGCCCACAGATACGCAGTATTTT. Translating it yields CASLQISGGPTDTQYF. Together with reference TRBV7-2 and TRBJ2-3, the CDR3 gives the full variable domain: GAGVSQSPSNKVTEKGKDVELRCDPISGHTALYWYRQSLGQGLEFLIYFQGNSAPDKSGLPSDRFSAERTGGSVSTLTIQRTQQEDSAVYLCASLQISGGPTDTQYFGPGTRLTVL.

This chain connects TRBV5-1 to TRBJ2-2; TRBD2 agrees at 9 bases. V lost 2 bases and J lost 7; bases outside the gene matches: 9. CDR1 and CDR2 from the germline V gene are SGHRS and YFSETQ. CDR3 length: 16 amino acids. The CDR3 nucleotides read TGCGCCAGCAGCTTATCGGGCGGGAGGGCCGTCGGGGAGCTGTTTTTT. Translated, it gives CASSLSGGRAVGELFF.

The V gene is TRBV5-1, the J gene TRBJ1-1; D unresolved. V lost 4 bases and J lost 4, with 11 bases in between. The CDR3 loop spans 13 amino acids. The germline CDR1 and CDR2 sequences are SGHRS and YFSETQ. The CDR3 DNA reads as TGCGCCAGCAGCCGCACGCCGGGCACTGAAGCTTTCTTT. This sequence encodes CASSRTPGTEAFF. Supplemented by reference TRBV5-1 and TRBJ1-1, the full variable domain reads KAGVTQTPRYLIKTRGQQVTLSCSPISGHRSVSWYQQTPGQGLQFLFEYFSETQRNKGNFPGRFSGRQFSNSRSEMNVSTLELGDSALYLCASSRTPGTEAFFGQGTRLTVV.

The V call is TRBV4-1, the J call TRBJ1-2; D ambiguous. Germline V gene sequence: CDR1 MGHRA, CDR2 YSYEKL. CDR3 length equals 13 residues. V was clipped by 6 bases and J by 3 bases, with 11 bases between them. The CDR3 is CASRRTGDYGYTF. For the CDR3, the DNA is TGCGCCAGCAGACGGACGGGAGACTATGGCTACACCTTC.

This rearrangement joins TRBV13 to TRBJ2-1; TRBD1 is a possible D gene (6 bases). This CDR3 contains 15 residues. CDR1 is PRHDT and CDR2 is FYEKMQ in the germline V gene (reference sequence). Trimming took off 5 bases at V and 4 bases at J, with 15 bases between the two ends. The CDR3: CASSPDSGFYNEQFF. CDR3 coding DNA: TGTGCCAGCAGCCCGGACAGTGGCTTTTACAATGAGCAGTTCTTC.

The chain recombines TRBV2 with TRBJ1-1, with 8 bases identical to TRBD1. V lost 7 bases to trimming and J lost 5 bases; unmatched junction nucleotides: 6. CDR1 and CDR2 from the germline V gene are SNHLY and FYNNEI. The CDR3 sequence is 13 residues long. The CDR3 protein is CASILDRGTEAFF. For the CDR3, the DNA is TGTGCCAGCATTTTAGACAGGGGAACTGAAGCTTTCTTT. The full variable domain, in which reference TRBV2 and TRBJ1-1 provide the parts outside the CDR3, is EPEVTQTPSHQVTQMGQEVILRCVPISNHLYFYWYRQILGQKVEFLVSFYNNEISEKSEIFDDQFSVERPDGSNFTLKIRSTKLEDSAMYFCASILDRGTEAFFGQGTRLTVV.

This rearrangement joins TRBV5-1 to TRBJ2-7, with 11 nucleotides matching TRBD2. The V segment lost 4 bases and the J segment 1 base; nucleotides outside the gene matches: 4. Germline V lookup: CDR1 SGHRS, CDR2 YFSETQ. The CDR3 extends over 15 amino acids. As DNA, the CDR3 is TGCGCCAGCAGCGTAACTAGCGGGAGATCCTACGAGCAGTACTTC. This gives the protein CASSVTSGRSYEQYF.

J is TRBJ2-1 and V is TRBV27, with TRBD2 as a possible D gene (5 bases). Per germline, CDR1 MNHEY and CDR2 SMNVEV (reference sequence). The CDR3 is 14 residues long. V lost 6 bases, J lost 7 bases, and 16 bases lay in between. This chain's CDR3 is CASRGRLVGNEQFF. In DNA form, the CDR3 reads TGTGCCAGCAGGGGGAGACTGGTGGGGAATGAGCAGTTCTTC.

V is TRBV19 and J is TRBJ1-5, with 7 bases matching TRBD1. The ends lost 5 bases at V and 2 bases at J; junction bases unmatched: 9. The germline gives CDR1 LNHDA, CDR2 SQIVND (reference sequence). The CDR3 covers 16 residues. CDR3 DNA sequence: TGTGCCAGTAGTTTCGACAGGGTGAACGGCAATCAGCCCCAGCATTTT. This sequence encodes CASSFDRVNGNQPQHF. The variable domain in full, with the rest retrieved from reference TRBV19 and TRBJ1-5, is DGGITQSPKYLFRKEGQNVTLSCEQNLNHDAMYWYRQDPGQGLRLIYYSQIVNDFQKGDIAEGYSVSREKKESFPLTVTSAQKNPTAFYLCASSFDRVNGNQPQHFGDGTRLSIL.

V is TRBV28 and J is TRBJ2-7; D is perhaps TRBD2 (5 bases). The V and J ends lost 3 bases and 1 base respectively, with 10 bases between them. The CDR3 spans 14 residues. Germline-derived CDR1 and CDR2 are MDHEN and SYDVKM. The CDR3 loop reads CASSFRTQSYEQYF. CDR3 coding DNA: TGTGCCAGCAGTTTTAGGACTCAATCCTACGAGCAGTACTTC.

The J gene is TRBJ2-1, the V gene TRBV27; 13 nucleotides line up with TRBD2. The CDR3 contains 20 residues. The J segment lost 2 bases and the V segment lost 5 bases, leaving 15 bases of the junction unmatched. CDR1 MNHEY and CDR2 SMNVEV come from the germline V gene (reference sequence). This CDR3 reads CASSHPKGLAGWRTYNEQFF. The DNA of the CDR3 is TGTGCCAGCAGTCATCCCAAGGGACTAGCGGGGTGGAGGACCTACAATGAGCAGTTCTTC.

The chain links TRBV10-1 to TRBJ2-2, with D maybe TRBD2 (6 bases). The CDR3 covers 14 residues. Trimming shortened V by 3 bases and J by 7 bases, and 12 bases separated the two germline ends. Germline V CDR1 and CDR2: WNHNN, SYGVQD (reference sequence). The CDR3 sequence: CASSDSGGSGELFF. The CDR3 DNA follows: TGCGCCAGCAGTGATTCCGGGGGAAGCGGGGAGCTGTTTTTT.

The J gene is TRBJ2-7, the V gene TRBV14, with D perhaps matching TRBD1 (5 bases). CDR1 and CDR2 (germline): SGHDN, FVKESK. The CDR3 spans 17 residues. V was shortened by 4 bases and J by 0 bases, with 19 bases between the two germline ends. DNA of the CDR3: TGTGCCAGCAGCCTGCCATCCTTCAGGGATAGCTCCTACGAGCAGTACTTC. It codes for CASSLPSFRDSSYEQYF. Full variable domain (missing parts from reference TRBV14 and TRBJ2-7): EAGVTQFPSHSVIEKGQTVTLRCDPISGHDNLYWYRRVMGKEIKFLLHFVKESKQDESGMPNNRFLAERTGGTYSTLKVQPAELEDSGVYFCASSLPSFRDSSYEQYFGPGTRLTVT.

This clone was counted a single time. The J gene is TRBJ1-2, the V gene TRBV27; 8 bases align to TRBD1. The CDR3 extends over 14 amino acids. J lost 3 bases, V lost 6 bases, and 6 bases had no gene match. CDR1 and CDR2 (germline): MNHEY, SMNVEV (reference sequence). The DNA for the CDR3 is TGTGCCAGCAGGAGGACAGGGAGGGACTATGGCTACACCTTC. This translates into CASRRTGRDYGYTF.